This T cell receptor beta chain was recovered during a study of T cell repertoires in cytomegalovirus infection. Study information: CMV infection plus the matching HLA type was flagged by public TCR beta signatures.

TCRdb ran MiXCR on the reads and lists one entry per CDR3 protein. The table lists about 890,000 distinct CDR3 sequences, approximately 33% of them singletons. Germline-derived CDR1 and CDR2 are SEHNR and FQNEAQ (reference sequence). The trim removed 2 bases at V and 0 bases at J, leaving 10 bases unmatched. This CDR3 has 19 residues. In this sample, this clonotype turned up a few times. Its specificity is not known. Sample: cultured CD8+ T cells from PBMCs, taken from culture after CMV antigen stimulation. The sequence derives from a human donor in good health (CMV status not recorded). Some clones in this sample may be carry-over from other donors' samples. J is TRBJ2-4 and V is TRBV7-9; 10 bases line up with TRBD2. The CDR3 region is CASSLTEASGGLAKNIQYF. DNA for the CDR3: TGTGCCAGCAGCTTAACTGAAGCTAGCGGGGGCCTAGCCAAAAACATTCAGTACTTC.